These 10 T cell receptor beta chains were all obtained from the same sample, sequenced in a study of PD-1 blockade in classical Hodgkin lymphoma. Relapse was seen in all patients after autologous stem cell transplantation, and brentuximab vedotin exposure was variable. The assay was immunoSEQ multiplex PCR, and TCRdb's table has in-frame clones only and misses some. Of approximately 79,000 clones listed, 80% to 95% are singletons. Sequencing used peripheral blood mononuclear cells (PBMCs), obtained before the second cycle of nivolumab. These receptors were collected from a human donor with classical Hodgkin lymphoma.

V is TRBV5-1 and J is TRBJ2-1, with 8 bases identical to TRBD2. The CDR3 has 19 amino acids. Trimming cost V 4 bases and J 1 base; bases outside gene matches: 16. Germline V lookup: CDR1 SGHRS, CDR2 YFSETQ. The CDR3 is CASSIGNLASGSSYNEQFF. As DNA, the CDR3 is TGCGCCAGCAGCATAGGGAATCTCGCGAGCGGGAGTTCCTACAATGAGCAGTTCTTC.

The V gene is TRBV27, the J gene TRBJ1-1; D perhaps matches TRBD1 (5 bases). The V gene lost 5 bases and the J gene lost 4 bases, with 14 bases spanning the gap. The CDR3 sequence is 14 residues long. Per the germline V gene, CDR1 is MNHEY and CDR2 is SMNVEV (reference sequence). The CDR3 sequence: CASSGRGQATEAFF. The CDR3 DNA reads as TGTGCCAGCAGTGGAAGAGGACAAGCCACTGAAGCTTTCTTT.

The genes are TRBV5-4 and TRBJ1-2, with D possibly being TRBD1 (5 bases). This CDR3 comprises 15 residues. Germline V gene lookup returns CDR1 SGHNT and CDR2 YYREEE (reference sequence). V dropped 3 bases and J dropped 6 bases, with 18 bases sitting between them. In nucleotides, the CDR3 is TGTGCCAGCAGCTATGGACACGGACTGCGAGATGGCTACACCTTC. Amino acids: CASSYGHGLRDGYTF.

CDR3 amino acids: CASSFGGQTAGNTIYF. Here the CDR3 DNA reads TGCGCCAGCAGCTTTGGAGGACAGACCGCTGGAAACACCATATATTTT. V usage is TRBV5-1 and J usage is TRBJ1-3; D may be TRBD1 (6 bases). Trimming pared 2 bases from V and 2 bases from J, leaving 14 bases between. The germline CDR1 and CDR2 sequences are SGHRS and YFSETQ. CDR3 length equals 16 residues.

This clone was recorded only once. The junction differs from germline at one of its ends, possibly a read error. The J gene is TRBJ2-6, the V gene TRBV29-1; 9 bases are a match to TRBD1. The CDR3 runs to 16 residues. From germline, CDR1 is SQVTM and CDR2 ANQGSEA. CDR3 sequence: CSVEGQGTPGANVLTF. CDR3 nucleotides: TGCAGCGTAGAAGGACAGGGGACCCCTGGGGCCAACGTCCTGACTTTC.

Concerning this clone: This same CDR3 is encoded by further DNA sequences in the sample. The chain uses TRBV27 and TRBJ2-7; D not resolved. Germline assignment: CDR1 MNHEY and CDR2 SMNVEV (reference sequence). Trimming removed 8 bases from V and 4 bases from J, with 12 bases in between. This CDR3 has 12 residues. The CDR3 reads CASSFVGYEQYF. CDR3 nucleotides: TGTGCCAGCTCCTTTGTGGGTTACGAGCAGTACTTC.

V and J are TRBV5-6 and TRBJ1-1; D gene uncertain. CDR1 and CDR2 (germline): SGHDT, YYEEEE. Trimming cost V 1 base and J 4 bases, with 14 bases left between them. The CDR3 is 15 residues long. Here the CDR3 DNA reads TGTGCCAGCAGCTTGTTCGCAGTGATGAGCACTGAAGCTTTCTTT. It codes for CASSLFAVMSTEAFF. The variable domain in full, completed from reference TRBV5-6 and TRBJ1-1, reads DAGVTQSPTHLIKTRGQQVTLRCSPKSGHDTVSWYQQALGQGPQFIFQYYEEEERQRGNFPDRFSGHQFPNYSSELNVNALLLGDSALYLCASSLFAVMSTEAFFGQGTRLTVV.

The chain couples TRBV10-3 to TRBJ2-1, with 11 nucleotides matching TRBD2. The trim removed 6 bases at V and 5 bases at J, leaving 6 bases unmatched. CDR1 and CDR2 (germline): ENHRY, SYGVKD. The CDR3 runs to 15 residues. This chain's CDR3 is CAISYLAGGHNEQFF. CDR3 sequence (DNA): TGTGCCATCAGCTATCTAGCGGGGGGTCACAATGAGCAGTTCTTC.

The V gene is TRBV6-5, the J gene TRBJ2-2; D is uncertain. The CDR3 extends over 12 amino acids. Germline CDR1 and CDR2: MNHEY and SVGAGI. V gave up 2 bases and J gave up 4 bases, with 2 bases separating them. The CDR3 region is CASSYVTGELFF. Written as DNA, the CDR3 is TGTGCCAGCAGTTACGTCACCGGGGAGCTGTTTTTT.

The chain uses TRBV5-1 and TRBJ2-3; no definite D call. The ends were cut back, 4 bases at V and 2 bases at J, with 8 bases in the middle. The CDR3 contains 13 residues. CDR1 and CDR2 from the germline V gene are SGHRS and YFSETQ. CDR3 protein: CASSLLPTDTQYF. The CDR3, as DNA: TGCGCCAGCAGCCTCCTTCCCACAGATACGCAGTATTTT.